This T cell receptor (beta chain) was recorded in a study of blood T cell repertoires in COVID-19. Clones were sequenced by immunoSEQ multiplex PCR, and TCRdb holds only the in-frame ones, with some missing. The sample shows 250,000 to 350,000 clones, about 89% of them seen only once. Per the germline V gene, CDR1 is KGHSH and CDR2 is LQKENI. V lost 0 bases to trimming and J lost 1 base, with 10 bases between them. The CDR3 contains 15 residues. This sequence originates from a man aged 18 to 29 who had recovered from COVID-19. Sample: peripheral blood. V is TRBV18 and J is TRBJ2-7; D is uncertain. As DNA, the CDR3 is TGTGCCAGCTCACCACCGAGTCAGGCGTCCTACGAGCAGTACTTC. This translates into CASSPPSQASYEQYF.